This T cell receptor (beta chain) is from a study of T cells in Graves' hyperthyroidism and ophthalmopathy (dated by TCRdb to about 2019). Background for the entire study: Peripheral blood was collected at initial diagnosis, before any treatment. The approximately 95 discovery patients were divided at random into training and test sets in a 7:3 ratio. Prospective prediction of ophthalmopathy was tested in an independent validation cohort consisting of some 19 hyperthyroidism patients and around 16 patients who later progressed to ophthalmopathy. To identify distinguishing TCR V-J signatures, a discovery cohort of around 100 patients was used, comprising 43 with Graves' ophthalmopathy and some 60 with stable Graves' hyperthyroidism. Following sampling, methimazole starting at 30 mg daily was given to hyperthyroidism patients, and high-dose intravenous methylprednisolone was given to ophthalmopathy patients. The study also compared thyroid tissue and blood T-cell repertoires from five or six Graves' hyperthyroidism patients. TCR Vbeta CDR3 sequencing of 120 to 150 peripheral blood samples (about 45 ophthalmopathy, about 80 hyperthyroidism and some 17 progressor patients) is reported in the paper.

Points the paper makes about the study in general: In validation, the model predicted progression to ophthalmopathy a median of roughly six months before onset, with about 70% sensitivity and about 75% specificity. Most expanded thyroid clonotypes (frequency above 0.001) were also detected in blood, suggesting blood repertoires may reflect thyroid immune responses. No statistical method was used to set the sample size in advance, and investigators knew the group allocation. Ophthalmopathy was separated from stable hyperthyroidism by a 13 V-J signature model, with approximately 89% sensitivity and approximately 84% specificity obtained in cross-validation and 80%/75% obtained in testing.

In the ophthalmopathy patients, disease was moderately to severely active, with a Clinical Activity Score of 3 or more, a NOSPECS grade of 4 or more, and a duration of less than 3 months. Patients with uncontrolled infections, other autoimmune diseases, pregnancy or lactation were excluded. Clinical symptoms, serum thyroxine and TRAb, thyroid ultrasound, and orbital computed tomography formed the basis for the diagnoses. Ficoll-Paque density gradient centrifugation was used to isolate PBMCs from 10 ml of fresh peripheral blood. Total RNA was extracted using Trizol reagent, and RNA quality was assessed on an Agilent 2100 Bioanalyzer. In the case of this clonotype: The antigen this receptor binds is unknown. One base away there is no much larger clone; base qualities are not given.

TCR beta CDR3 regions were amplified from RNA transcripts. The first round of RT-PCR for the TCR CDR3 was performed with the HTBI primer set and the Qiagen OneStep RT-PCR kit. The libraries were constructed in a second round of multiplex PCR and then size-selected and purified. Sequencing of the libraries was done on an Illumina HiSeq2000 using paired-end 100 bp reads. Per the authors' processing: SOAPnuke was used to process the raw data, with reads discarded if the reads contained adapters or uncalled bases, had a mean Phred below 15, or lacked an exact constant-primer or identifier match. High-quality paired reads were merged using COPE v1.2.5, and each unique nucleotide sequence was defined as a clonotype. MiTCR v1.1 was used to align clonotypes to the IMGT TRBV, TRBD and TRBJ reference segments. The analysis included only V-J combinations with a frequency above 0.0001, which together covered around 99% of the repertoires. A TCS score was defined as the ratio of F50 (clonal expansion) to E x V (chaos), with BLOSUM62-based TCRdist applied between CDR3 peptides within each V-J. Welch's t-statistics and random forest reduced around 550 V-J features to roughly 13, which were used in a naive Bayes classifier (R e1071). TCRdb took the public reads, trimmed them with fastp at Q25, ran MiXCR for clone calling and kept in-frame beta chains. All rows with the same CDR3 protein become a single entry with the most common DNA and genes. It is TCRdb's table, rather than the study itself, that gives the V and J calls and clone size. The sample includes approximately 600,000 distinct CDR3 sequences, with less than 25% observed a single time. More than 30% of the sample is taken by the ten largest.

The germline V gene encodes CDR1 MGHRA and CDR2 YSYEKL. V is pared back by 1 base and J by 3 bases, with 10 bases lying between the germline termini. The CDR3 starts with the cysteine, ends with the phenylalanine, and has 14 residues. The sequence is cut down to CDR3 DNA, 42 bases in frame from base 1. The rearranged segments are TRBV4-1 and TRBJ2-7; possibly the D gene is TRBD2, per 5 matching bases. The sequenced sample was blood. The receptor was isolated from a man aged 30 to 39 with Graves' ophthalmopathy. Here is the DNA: TGCGCCAGCAGCCAAGGGGTTGGGAGCTACGAGCAGTACTTC. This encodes CASSQGVGSYEQYF.